The 19 T cell receptor beta chains in this list originate from one sample, sequenced in a study of radiation and T cells in renal cell carcinoma (dated by TCRdb to the early 2020s). The label giving this sample's time point can be read as: blood 4 weeks post-SBRT, at nephrectomy. The sample's treatment or condition label, in plain terms: 15 Gy SBRT to primary tumor, nephrectomy 4 weeks later. Library preparation used the immunoSEQ multiplex PCR assay. In its TCRdb copy, this immuneACCESS table keeps in-frame sequences only and misses some clones. Where compared with another copy, unresolved V genes explain less than half of these, and the others have no known cause. The sample table contains 150,000 to 200,000 clones; only one count was recorded for around 90% of them. The ten largest clones take up over 9% of the sample. The source material was blood, sampled from a patient whose treatment included radiotherapy and nephrectomy. The receptor source for this set is a woman aged 45-65 years with renal cell carcinoma.

The chain uses TRBV6-1 and TRBJ1-2; perhaps TRBD1 as D (5 bases). CDR1 is MNHNS and CDR2 is SASEGT in the germline V gene. V dropped 2 bases and J dropped 6 bases, with 19 bases sitting between them. The CDR3 runs to 16 residues. CDR3 sequence reads: CASSENNLGGRHGYTF. Here the CDR3 DNA reads TGTGCCAGCAGTGAAAATAATCTGGGGGGACGCCATGGCTACACCTTC.

This clone was observed a single time. The V call is TRBV19, the J call TRBJ1-4; no clear D gene. Trimming removed 5 bases at V and 5 bases at J, with 9 bases between. The CDR3 covers 13 residues. Looked up from germline, CDR1 is LNHDA and CDR2 is SQIVND (reference sequence). The CDR3: CASSVRSNEKLFF. DNA of the CDR3: TGTGCCAGTAGTGTCCGGTCCAATGAAAAACTGTTTTTT.

V gene TRBV19 combines with J gene TRBJ1-1; D remains ambiguous. The CDR3 has 15 residues. Germline-derived CDR1 and CDR2 are LNHDA and SQIVND (reference sequence). Trimming stripped 5 bases from V and 0 bases from J, with 13 bases between. This CDR3 is CASSPGDVMNTEAFF. The DNA for the CDR3 is TGTGCCAGTAGTCCTGGTGACGTCATGAACACTGAAGCTTTCTTT. Supplemented by reference TRBV19 and TRBJ1-1, the full variable domain reads DGGITQSPKYLFRKEGQNVTLSCEQNLNHDAMYWYRQDPGQGLRLIYYSQIVNDFQKGDIAEGYSVSREKKESFPLTVTSAQKNPTAFYLCASSPGDVMNTEAFFGQGTRLTVV.

The rearrangement uses TRBV4-1 and TRBJ1-5; 7 bases line up with TRBD1. Unmatched junction bases numbered 2, after V lost 2 bases and J lost 1 base. Germline V CDR1 and CDR2: MGHRA, YSYEKL. This CDR3 has 15 residues. The chain's CDR3 is CASSQTTGSNQPQHF. The CDR3 DNA follows: TGCGCCAGCAGCCAAACGACAGGGAGCAATCAGCCCCAGCATTTT.

The chain has TRBV7-2 and TRBJ1-1; unclear D gene. The V gene's germline CDR1 is SGHTA and CDR2 FQGNSA. With 3 bases removed from V and 4 bases from J, the gap between germline ends came to 12 bases. There are 14 residues in the CDR3. CDR3 region: CASSFLAGPTEAFF. The CDR3 bases are TGTGCCAGCAGCTTTTTGGCAGGTCCCACTGAAGCTTTCTTT.

The chain carries TRBV6-6 and TRBJ2-7; TRBD2 matches at 7 bases. The CDR3 loop spans 15 amino acids. CDR1 is MNHNY, CDR2 SVGAGI, per germline (reference sequence). J lost 1 base, V lost 6 bases, and 9 bases had no gene match. The CDR3 region has the DNA TGTGCCAGCAGGGGGGGGACGCCGGGGTCCTACGAGCAGTACTTC. Its protein is CASRGGTPGSYEQYF.

The chain combines TRBV5-1 with TRBJ2-1, with 8 bases identical to TRBD2. The CDR3 covers 15 residues. Germline values: CDR1 SGHRS, CDR2 YFSETQ. V trimming: 4 bases; J trimming: 4 bases; junction bases outside the gene matches: 7. The CDR3: CASSPLRGGYNEQFF. The DNA for the CDR3 is TGCGCCAGCAGCCCCCTTCGGGGGGGGTACAATGAGCAGTTCTTC.

This chain uses TRBV11-2 with TRBJ1-1, with D unresolved. CDR3 length equals 14 residues. Between the trimmed V and J ends, which lost 4 bases and 3 bases, there was a span of 12 bases. CDR1 is SGHAT, CDR2 FQNNGV, per germline. CDR3 bases: TGTGCCAGCAGCTCCGTCGGTACGGACACTGAAGCTTTCTTT. It encodes CASSSVGTDTEAFF.

The V call is TRBV7-9, the J call TRBJ1-5, with D unresolved. The CDR3 runs 16 residues. Between the trimmed V and J ends, which lost 5 bases and 2 bases, there was a span of 16 bases. Germline CDR1 reads SEHNR; CDR2 reads FQNEAQ (reference sequence). The CDR3: CASSLGAREGNQPQHF. CDR3 nucleotides: TGTGCCAGCAGCCTAGGAGCGAGGGAGGGCAATCAGCCCCAGCATTTT.

The chain recombines TRBV7-9 with TRBJ1-1; D not certain. Germline CDR1 is SEHNR and CDR2 is FQNEAQ (reference sequence). The CDR3 spans 13 residues. V lost 4 bases to trimming and J lost 0 bases, with 6 bases between them. CDR3 in amino acids: CASSSQVNTEAFF. The CDR3 DNA sequence: TGTGCCAGCAGCTCGCAGGTGAACACTGAAGCTTTCTTT.

CDR3 sequence reads: CASGLEPGRGNIQYF. Written as DNA, the CDR3 is TGTGCTAGTGGTTTGGAACCGGGACGGGGGAACATTCAGTACTTC. The chain recombines TRBV12-5 with TRBJ2-4, with a tentative D call TRBD2 (6 bases). The CDR3 sequence is 15 residues long. V was pared by 1 base and J by 7 bases, with 14 bases between. From germline, CDR1 is LGHNT and CDR2 FRNRAP.

This chain joins TRBV5-6 and TRBJ2-5; TRBD2 is a possible D gene (5 bases). This CDR3 is built from 19 residues. Germline V gives CDR1 SGHDT, CDR2 YYEEEE. V was cut by 0 bases and J by 0 bases, with 21 bases left in between. CDR3: CASSLDSRAAGVYQETQYF. The CDR3 DNA follows: TGTGCCAGCAGCTTGGATAGTCGTGCGGCCGGGGTTTACCAAGAGACCCAGTACTTC. The variable domain in full, with the rest retrieved from reference TRBV5-6 and TRBJ2-5, is DAGVTQSPTHLIKTRGQQVTLRCSPKSGHDTVSWYQQALGQGPQFIFQYYEEEERQRGNFPDRFSGHQFPNYSSELNVNALLLGDSALYLCASSLDSRAAGVYQETQYFGPGTRLLVL.

The chain is built from TRBV6-5 and TRBJ1-1, with D possibly matching TRBD1 (5 bases). V lost 2 bases, J lost 5 bases, and 6 bases lay in between. CDR1 and CDR2 (germline): MNHEY, SVGAGI. The CDR3 runs to 12 residues. CDR3 in amino acids: CASSYGGTEAFF. The CDR3 DNA is TGTGCCAGCAGTTACGGGGGGACTGAAGCTTTCTTT.

This chain connects TRBV5-8 to TRBJ1-2, with unresolved D. There are 16 residues in the CDR3. The germline V gene has CDR1 SGHTS and CDR2 YDEGEE. Trimming took off 0 bases at V and 0 bases at J, with 12 bases between the two ends. The CDR3 nucleotides are TGTGCCAGCAGCTTGGAGTCAGCCCTTCCTAACTATGGCTACACCTTC. This translates into CASSLESALPNYGYTF.

V usage is TRBV5-1 and J usage is TRBJ2-7; possibly TRBD1 for D (5 bases). Trimming shortened V by 3 bases and J by 5 bases, and 15 bases separated the two germline ends. Germline CDR1 and CDR2: SGHRS and YFSETQ. The CDR3 is made up of 14 amino acids. The CDR3 loop reads CASSSRGLEDEQYF. The CDR3 DNA reads TGCGCCAGCAGCTCAAGGGGTCTAGAGGACGAGCAGTACTTC.

The J gene is TRBJ1-1, the V gene TRBV6-5; D unresolved. V was pared by 5 bases and J by 7 bases, with 8 bases between. Looked up from germline, CDR1 is MNHEY and CDR2 is SVGAGI. CDR3 length equals 11 residues. CDR3 nucleotide sequence: TGTGCCAGCAGTCAAGGGCTTGAAGCTTTCTTT. This translates into CASSQGLEAFF.

V gene TRBV7-9 combines with J gene TRBJ2-3; D is ambiguous. The V gene's germline CDR1 is SEHNR and CDR2 FQNEAQ (reference sequence). CDR3 length equals 16 residues. The V end lost 2 bases, the J end lost 5 bases, and 17 bases lay between the germline ends. CDR3 sequence: CASSLQAQTLGDTQYF. In nucleotides, the CDR3 is TGTGCCAGCAGCTTACAGGCACAAACTTTGGGAGATACGCAGTATTTT.

V gene TRBV5-4 combines with J gene TRBJ2-1; 8 nucleotides match TRBD2. After removal of 0 bases from V and 12 bases from J, the junction contained 8 bases not matched to a gene. The CDR3 is 14 amino acids. CDR1 is SGHNT and CDR2 is YYREEE in the germline V gene (reference sequence). In nucleotides, the CDR3 is TGTGCCAGCAGCTTGGCGGGGGGGCGTAGCGGGCAGTTCTTC. As protein: CASSLAGGRSGQFF.

This clone was counted once. This chain joins TRBV19 and TRBJ1-4; D is perhaps TRBD1 (5 bases). This CDR3 contains 13 residues. Trimming took off 10 bases at V and 0 bases at J, with 9 bases between the two ends. From germline, CDR1 is LNHDA and CDR2 SQIVND (reference sequence). The CDR3 loop reads CATGGTTNEKLFF. DNA for the CDR3: TGTGCCACCGGGGGTACAACTAATGAAAAACTGTTTTTT.